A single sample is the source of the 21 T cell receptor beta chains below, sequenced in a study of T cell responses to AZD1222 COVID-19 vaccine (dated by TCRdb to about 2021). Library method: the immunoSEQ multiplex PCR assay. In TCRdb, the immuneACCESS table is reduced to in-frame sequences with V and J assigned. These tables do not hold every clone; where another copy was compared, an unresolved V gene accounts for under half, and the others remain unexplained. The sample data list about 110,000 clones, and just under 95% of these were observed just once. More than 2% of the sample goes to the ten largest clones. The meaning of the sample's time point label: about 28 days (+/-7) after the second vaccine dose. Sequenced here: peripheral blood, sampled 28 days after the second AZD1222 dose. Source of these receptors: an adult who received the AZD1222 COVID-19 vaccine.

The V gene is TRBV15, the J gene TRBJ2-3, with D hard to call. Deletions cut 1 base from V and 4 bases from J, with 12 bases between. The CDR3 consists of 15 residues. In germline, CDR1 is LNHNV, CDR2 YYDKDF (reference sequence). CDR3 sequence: CATSRARVSPDTQYF. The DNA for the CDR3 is TGTGCCACCAGCAGAGCCCGGGTTTCCCCAGATACGCAGTATTTT.

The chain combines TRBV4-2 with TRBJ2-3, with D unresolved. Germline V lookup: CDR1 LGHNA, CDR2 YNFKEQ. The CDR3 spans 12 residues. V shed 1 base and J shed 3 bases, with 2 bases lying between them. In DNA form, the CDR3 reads TGTGCCAGCAGCCAAGTAACAGATACGCAGTATTTT. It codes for CASSQVTDTQYF.

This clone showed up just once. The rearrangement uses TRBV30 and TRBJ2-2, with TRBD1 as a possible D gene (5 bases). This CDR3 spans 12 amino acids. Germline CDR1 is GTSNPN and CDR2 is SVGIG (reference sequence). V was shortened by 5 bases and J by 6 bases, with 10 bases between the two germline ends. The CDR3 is CAWGVGPGELFF. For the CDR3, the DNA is TGTGCCTGGGGGGTGGGGCCCGGGGAGCTGTTTTTT.

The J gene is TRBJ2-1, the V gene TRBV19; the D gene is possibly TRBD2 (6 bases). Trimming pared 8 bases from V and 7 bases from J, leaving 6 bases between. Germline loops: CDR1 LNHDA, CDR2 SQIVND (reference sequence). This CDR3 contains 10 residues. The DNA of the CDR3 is TGTGCCAGTGGGGGGAATGAGCAGTTCTTC. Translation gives CASGGNEQFF.

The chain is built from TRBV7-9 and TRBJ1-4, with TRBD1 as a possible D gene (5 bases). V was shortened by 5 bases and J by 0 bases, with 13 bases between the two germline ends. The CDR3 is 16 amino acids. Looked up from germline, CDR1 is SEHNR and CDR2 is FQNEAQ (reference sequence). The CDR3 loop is CASSPSPGATNEKLFF. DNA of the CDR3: TGTGCCAGCAGCCCATCGCCGGGGGCAACTAATGAAAAACTGTTTTTT.

The CDR3 DNA is TGTGCCAGCAGCCCCGCGGGCCAATATGGCTACACCTTC. Protein sequence: CASSPAGQYGYTF. The chain is built from TRBV11-2 and TRBJ1-2; no reliable D call. Between the trimmed V and J ends, which lost 5 bases and 5 bases, there was a span of 12 bases. The germline V gene has CDR1 SGHAT and CDR2 FQNNGV. This CDR3 has 13 amino acids.

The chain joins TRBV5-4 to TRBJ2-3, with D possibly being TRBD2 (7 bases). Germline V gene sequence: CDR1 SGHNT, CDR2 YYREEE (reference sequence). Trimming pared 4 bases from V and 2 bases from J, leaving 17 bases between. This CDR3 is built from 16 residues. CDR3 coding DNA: TGTGCCAGCAGCCCAAGGGGGGAGGGAAACACAGATACGCAGTATTTT. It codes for CASSPRGEGNTDTQYF. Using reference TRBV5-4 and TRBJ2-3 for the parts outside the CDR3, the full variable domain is ETGVTQSPTHLIKTRGQQVTLRCSSQSGHNTVSWYQQALGQGPQFIFQYYREEENGRGNFPPRFSGLQFPNYSSELNVNALELDDSALYLCASSPRGEGNTDTQYFGPGTRLTVL.

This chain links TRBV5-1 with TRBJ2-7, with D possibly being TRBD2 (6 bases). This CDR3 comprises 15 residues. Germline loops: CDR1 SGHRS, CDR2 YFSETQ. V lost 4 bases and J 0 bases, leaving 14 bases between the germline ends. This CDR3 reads CASSPGLSYSYEQYF. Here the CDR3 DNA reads TGCGCCAGCAGCCCGGGACTCTCGTACTCCTACGAGCAGTACTTC.

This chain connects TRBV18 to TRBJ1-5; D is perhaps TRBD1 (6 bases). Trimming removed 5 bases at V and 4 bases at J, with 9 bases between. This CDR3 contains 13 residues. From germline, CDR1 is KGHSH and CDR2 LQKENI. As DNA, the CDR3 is TGTGCCAGCTCAACAACAGGGAATCAGCCCCAGCATTTT. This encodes CASSTTGNQPQHF.

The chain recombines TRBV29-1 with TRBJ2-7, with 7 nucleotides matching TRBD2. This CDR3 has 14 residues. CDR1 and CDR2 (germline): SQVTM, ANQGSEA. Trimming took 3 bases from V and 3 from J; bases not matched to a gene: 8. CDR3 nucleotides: TGCAGCGTTGAGGAGGGTTCGGGGGGCTACGAGCAGTACTTC. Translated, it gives CSVEEGSGGYEQYF.

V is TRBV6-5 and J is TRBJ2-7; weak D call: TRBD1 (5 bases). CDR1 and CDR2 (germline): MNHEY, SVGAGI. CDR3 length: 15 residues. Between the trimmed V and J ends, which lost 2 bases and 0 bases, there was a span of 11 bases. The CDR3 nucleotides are TGTGCCAGCAGTTACGGGGCCGCCGACTCCTACGAGCAGTACTTC. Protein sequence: CASSYGAADSYEQYF.

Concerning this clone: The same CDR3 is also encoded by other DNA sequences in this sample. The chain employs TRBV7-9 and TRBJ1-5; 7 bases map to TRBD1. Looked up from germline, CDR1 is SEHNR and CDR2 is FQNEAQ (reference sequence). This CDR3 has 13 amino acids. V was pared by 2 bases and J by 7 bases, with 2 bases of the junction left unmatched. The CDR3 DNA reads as TGTGCCAGCAGCTTACAGGGGGGCCAGCCCCAGCATTTT. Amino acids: CASSLQGGQPQHF.

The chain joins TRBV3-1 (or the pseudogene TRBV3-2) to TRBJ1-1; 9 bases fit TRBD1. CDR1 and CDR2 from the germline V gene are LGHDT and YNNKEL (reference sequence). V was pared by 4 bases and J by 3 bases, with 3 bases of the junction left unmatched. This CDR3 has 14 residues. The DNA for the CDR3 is TGTGCCAGCAGCCGCTGGACAGGGGACACTGAAGCTTTCTTT. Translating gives CASSRWTGDTEAFF.

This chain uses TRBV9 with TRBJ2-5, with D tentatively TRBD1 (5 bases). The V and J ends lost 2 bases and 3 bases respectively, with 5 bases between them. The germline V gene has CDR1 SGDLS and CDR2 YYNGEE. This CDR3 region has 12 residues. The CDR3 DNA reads TGTGCCAGCAGCGTCAGGGAAGAGACCCAGTACTTC. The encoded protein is CASSVREETQYF. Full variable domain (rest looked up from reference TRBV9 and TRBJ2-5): DSGVTQTPKHLITATGQRVTLRCSPRSGDLSVYWYQQSLDQGLQFLIQYYNGEERAKGNILERFSAQQFPDLHSELNLSSLELGDSALYFCASSVREETQYFGPGTRLLVL.

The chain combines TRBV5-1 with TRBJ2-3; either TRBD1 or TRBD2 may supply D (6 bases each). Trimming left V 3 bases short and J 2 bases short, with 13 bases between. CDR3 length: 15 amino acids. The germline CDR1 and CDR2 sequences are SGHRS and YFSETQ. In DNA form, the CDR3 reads TGCGCCAGCAGCTCGGGGGCGGGCCCCACAGATACGCAGTATTTT. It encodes CASSSGAGPTDTQYF.

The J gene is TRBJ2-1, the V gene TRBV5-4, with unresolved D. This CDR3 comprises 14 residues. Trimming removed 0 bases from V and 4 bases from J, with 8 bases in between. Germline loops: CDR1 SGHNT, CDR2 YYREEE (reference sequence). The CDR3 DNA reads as TGTGCCAGCAGCTTGGCACTTCTATACAATGAGCAGTTCTTC. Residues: CASSLALLYNEQFF.

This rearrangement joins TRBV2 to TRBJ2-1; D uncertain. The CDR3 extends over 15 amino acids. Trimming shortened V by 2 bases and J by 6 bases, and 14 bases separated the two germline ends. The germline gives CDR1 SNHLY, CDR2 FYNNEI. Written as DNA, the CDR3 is TGTGCCAGCAGTGAATGGGCAGAGTCCCTCAATGAGCAGTTCTTC. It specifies CASSEWAESLNEQFF.

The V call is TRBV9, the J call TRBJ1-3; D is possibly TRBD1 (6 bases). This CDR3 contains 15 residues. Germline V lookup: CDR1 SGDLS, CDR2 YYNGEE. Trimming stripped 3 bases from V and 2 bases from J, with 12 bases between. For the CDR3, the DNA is TGTGCCAGCAGCGGATGGACAGATCCTGGAAACACCATATATTTT. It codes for CASSGWTDPGNTIYF.

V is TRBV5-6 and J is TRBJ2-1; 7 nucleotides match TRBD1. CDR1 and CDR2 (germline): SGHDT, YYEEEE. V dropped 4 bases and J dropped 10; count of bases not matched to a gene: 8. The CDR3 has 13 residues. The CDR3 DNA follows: TGTGCCAGCAGCCCTGGACGGGACAGAGAGCAGTTCTTC. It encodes CASSPGRDREQFF. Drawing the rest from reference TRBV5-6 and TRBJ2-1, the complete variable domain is DAGVTQSPTHLIKTRGQQVTLRCSPKSGHDTVSWYQQALGQGPQFIFQYYEEEERQRGNFPDRFSGHQFPNYSSELNVNALLLGDSALYLCASSPGRDREQFFGPGTRLTVL.

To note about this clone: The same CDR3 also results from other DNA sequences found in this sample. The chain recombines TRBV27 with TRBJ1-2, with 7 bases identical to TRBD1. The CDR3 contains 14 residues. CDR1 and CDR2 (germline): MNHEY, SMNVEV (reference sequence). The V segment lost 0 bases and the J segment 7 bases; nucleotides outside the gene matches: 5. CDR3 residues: CASSLSTGLGGYTF. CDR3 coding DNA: TGTGCCAGCAGTTTATCGACAGGGCTTGGTGGCTACACCTTC.

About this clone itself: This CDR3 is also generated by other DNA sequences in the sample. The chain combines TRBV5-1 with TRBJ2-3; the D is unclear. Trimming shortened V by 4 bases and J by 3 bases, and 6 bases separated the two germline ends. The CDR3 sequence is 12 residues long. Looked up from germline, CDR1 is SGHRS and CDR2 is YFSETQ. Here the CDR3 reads CASSLSTDTQYF. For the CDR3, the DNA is TGCGCCAGCAGCCTGAGTACAGATACGCAGTATTTT.